Included here is one T cell receptor beta chain sequence, with context. Its antigen is unknown. PCR was performed a second time for about 7 to 12 cycles using a sample-barcoded 5' primer and a J-beta primer mix. Every cDNA molecule bore a tag from a template-switch adaptor containing 12 random nucleotides. One entry per CDR3 protein results from TCRdb running MiXCR on the 5' RACE reads. The sample has more than 1 million distinct CDR3 sequences, more than 40% seen once; the top ten hold approximately 17%. Healthy individuals of Caucasian origin from Russia, aged roughly 6 to 95, served as donors. No fewer than 7 million PBMCs went into each sample. The data derive from a study of blood T cells in healthy people across ages. General study points: As age increased, TCR beta diversity per million T cells fell in a roughly linear fashion.

The CDR3 contains 13 residues. V lost 5 bases and J 6 bases, leaving 11 bases between the germline ends. Germline CDR1 is MNHEY and CDR2 is SMNVEV (reference sequence). The V gene is TRBV27, the J gene TRBJ1-5; D is unclear. This clonotype originated in a woman aged 55-70 years in good health. The specimen sequenced was blood. CDR3 sequence: CASSVEVGQPQHF. Here the CDR3 DNA reads TGTGCCAGCAGTGTAGAAGTGGGTCAGCCCCAGCATTTT.